This TCR beta chain originates from a study of blood T cells in healthy people across ages. V shed 6 bases, J shed 0 bases, and the junction held 4 bases outside the gene matches. Looked up from germline, CDR1 is SGHDT and CDR2 is YYEEEE. The CDR3 is 15 amino acids. This clonotype was counted a few times. Primed by a sample-barcoded 5' primer and a J-beta primer mix, a second PCR proceeded for about 6 to 11 cycles. The authors tagged each cDNA molecule using a template-switch adaptor with 12 random nucleotides. TCRdb re-analysed the 5' RACE reads in MiXCR, keeping a single row per CDR3 protein. The profile shows about 800,000 distinct CDR3 sequences, approximately 25% of them singletons. The data were also submitted as part of a second study, on T cells of mothers and their children.

The chain combines TRBV5-6 with TRBJ2-5; 11 nucleotides align to TRBD2. The clonotype was recovered from a boy between 5 and 17 years old in good health. The sample consisted of blood. CDR3 protein: CASTVGLADQETQYF. The CDR3 DNA is TGTGCCAGCACCGTGGGACTAGCGGACCAAGAGACCCAGTACTTC.